These 22 T cell receptor beta chains were all obtained from the same sample, sequenced in a study of beta chain features in type 1 diabetes. Reverse transcription of all isolated RNA meant that expressed TCRB transcripts were sequenced. Using immunoSEQ multiplex PCR, the repertoire was profiled, and TCRdb retains in-frame clones only, with some absent. Among some 900,000 clones listed, about a sixth were seen once. The sequencing sample was made of naive CD4+ T cells from blood. The receptors originated from a young woman in good health.

The gene calls are TRBV5-1 and TRBJ2-1; no clear D gene. The germline gives CDR1 SGHRS, CDR2 YFSETQ. The CDR3 runs 14 residues. The V gene lost 5 bases and the J gene lost 4 bases, with 13 bases spanning the gap. The CDR3 reads CASRLRNIYNEQFF. The CDR3 DNA is TGCGCCAGCAGATTGCGGAACATATACAATGAGCAGTTCTTC.

The chain is built from TRBV7-9 and TRBJ2-1; D is perhaps TRBD2 (5 bases). CDR1 and CDR2 (germline): SEHNR, FQNEAQ (reference sequence). The CDR3 spans 13 residues. V shed 5 bases and J shed 6 bases, with 11 bases lying between them. CDR3 protein: CASSPTSINEQFF. Written as DNA, the CDR3 is TGTGCCAGCAGCCCCACTAGTATCAATGAGCAGTTCTTC.

This clone was seen a handful of times. V is TRBV5-6 and J is TRBJ2-1, with D unclear. The CDR3 is made up of 14 amino acids. V lost 3 bases and J 2 bases, leaving 9 bases between the germline ends. The germline V gene has CDR1 SGHDT and CDR2 YYEEEE. The CDR3 loop is CASSYSPTYNEQFF. The CDR3 DNA sequence: TGTGCCAGCAGCTACTCTCCAACCTACAATGAGCAGTTCTTC. Complete variable domain (other parts from reference TRBV5-6 and TRBJ2-1): DAGVTQSPTHLIKTRGQQVTLRCSPKSGHDTVSWYQQALGQGPQFIFQYYEEEERQRGNFPDRFSGHQFPNYSSELNVNALLLGDSALYLCASSYSPTYNEQFFGPGTRLTVL.

This sequence joins TRBV7-2 and TRBJ2-7, with a possible D match to TRBD1 (5 bases). Trimming removed 5 bases from V and 2 bases from J, with 10 bases in between. This CDR3 comprises 13 residues. Per germline, CDR1 SGHTA and CDR2 FQGNSA. The CDR3 loop is CASSRTGPYEQYF. CDR3 DNA: TGTGCCAGCAGCCGCACAGGTCCCTACGAGCAGTACTTC.

This clone was seen more than once but under ten times. This chain connects TRBV5-4 to TRBJ1-2; 7 bases line up with TRBD1. The CDR3 consists of 16 residues. Trimming at V came to 0 bases and at J to 3 bases, leaving 8 bases not matched to a gene. Germline CDR1 SGHNT, CDR2 YYREEE (reference sequence). CDR3 region: CASSLGAGGGDYGYTF. The CDR3 DNA reads as TGTGCCAGCAGCTTGGGTGCAGGGGGAGGGGACTATGGCTACACCTTC.

The gene calls are TRBV6-6 and TRBJ1-2; D gene ambiguous. The CDR3 covers 12 residues. V was shortened by 8 bases and J by 4 bases, with 11 bases between the two germline ends. Germline lookup yields CDR1 MNHNY and CDR2 SVGAGI (reference sequence). The CDR3 reads CASVRTGYGYTF. DNA for the CDR3: TGTGCCAGCGTGCGAACGGGCTATGGCTACACCTTC.

This clone was picked up a small number of times. The chain couples TRBV6-6 to TRBJ2-7; D is perhaps TRBD1 or TRBD2 (5 bases each). Germline loops: CDR1 MNHNY, CDR2 SVGAGI (reference sequence). There are 14 residues in the CDR3. Trimming shortened V by 11 bases and J by 3 bases, and 20 bases separated the two germline ends. Written as DNA, the CDR3 is TGTGCCTCCCTTAGAGGGGTAAACCACTACGAGCAGTACTTC. Translated, it gives CASLRGVNHYEQYF.

A remark on this clone: Other DNA sequences of this sample code for an identical CDR3. This chain links TRBV28 with TRBJ2-7; 13 bases map to TRBD2. The ends lost 5 bases at V and 2 bases at J; junction bases unmatched: 3. The CDR3 runs to 15 residues. Germline assignment: CDR1 MDHEN and CDR2 SYDVKM. Here the CDR3 DNA reads TGTGCCAGCAGTCCTGGGACTAGCGGGGCCTACGAGCAGTACTTC. This translates into CASSPGTSGAYEQYF.

The rearrangement uses TRBV9 and TRBJ2-5, with 8 bases that match TRBD2. The CDR3 spans 15 residues. The J segment lost 5 bases and the V segment lost 0 bases, leaving 6 bases of the junction unmatched. The V gene's germline CDR1 is SGDLS and CDR2 YYNGEE. The DNA of the CDR3 is TGTGCCAGCAGCGTAGGGGTAGCGGGACTGGAGACCCAGTACTTC. Translated: CASSVGVAGLETQYF.

This chain connects TRBV28 to TRBJ1-1; D not resolved. Germline V gene sequence: CDR1 MDHEN, CDR2 SYDVKM. Trimming left V 6 bases short and J 0 bases short, with 14 bases between. CDR3 size: 15 residues. CDR3 sequence (DNA): TGTGCCAGCAGCCAATCGACACGAATGAACACTGAAGCTTTCTTT. Its translation: CASSQSTRMNTEAFF.

The CDR3 here is CASRGVETQYF. Written as DNA, the CDR3 is TGTGCCAGCAGAGGGGTGGAGACCCAGTACTTC. This chain uses TRBV28 with TRBJ2-5, with a weak D call TRBD1 (5 bases). The germline gives CDR1 MDHEN, CDR2 SYDVKM. The V gene lost 6 bases and the J gene lost 5 bases, with 7 bases spanning the gap. This CDR3 is built from 11 residues.

The rearrangement links TRBV7-3 to TRBJ2-2, with D uncertain. Germline V gives CDR1 SGHTA, CDR2 FQGTGA. Trimming removed 2 bases from V and 4 bases from J, with 11 bases in between. The CDR3 runs to 15 residues. The CDR3 DNA follows: TGTGCCAGCAGCTTAGCAGCCCCGGGCACCGGGGAGCTGTTTTTT. It translates to CASSLAAPGTGELFF.

This clone has only a few counts. This sequence joins TRBV7-3 and TRBJ2-1, with D uncertain. In germline, CDR1 is SGHTA, CDR2 FQGTGA. CDR3 length equals 12 residues. The germline V and J ends were trimmed by 8 bases and 2 bases, with 7 bases remaining between them. In DNA, the CDR3 is TGTGCCAGCGGGTCTACCTACAATGAGCAGTTCTTC. It codes for CASGSTYNEQFF. Looking up the rest from reference TRBV7-3 and TRBJ2-1 gives the full variable domain: GAGVSQTPSNKVTEKGKYVELRCDPISGHTALYWYRQSLGQGPEFLIYFQGTGAADDSGLPNDRFFAVRPEGSVSTLKIQRTERGDSAVYLCASGSTYNEQFFGPGTRLTVL.

This clone appeared a few times. This chain joins TRBV6-5 and TRBJ2-7; 7 nucleotides agree with TRBD2. Germline CDR1 reads MNHEY; CDR2 reads SVGAGI. The CDR3 length is 16 residues. V was clipped by 0 bases and J by 4 bases; unmatched bases: 9. The chain's CDR3 is CASSYSIKAGTYEQYF. As DNA, the CDR3 is TGTGCCAGCAGTTACTCGATCAAAGCGGGGACTTACGAGCAGTACTTC.

The V gene is TRBV6-6, the J gene TRBJ2-7; TRBD2 aligns across 11 bases. Trimming cost V 4 bases and J 6 bases; bases outside gene matches: 8. The CDR3 contains 15 residues. Germline CDR1 and CDR2: MNHNY and SVGAGI (reference sequence). The CDR3 nucleotides are TGTGCCAGCAGTTGGACTAGCGGGTCATACGGCGAGCAGTACTTC. Translation: CASSWTSGSYGEQYF.

This clone showed up just a few times. The chain is built from TRBV19 and TRBJ2-1; 8 bases match TRBD2. The CDR3 sequence is 16 residues long. Germline values: CDR1 LNHDA, CDR2 SQIVND (reference sequence). J was trimmed by 9 bases and V by 3 bases; bases with no gene match: 13. CDR3 sequence (DNA): TGTGCCAGTAGTATTCGGAGTTGGCTAGCGGGCAGTGAGCAGTTCTTC. Translating gives CASSIRSWLAGSEQFF.

The V call is TRBV2, the J call TRBJ2-1, with D possibly matching TRBD2 (5 bases). The CDR3 extends over 14 amino acids. The V gene's germline CDR1 is SNHLY and CDR2 FYNNEI. Trimming removed 2 bases from V and 7 bases from J, with 12 bases in between. The CDR3 DNA sequence: TGTGCCAGCAGTGAACACGGGGATTTGAATGAGCAGTTCTTC. Amino acid sequence: CASSEHGDLNEQFF.

The rearrangement uses TRBV28 and TRBJ2-2, with TRBD2 matching over 9 bases. Germline V gives CDR1 MDHEN, CDR2 SYDVKM. The trim removed 5 bases at V and 7 bases at J, leaving 8 bases unmatched. CDR3 length equals 15 residues. The CDR3 loop reads CASSIAGTSSGELFF. Here the CDR3 DNA reads TGTGCCAGCAGTATTGCCGGGACTAGCAGCGGGGAGCTGTTTTTT.

This clone came up a few times. The genes are TRBV6-4 and TRBJ2-2, with D unclear. Trimming shortened V by 5 bases and J by 5 bases, and 12 bases separated the two germline ends. The germline V gene encodes CDR1 MRHNA and CDR2 SNTAGT. The CDR3 spans 14 residues. The CDR3 reads CASSLSKWTGELFF. In nucleotides, the CDR3 is TGTGCCAGCAGTCTAAGCAAATGGACCGGGGAGCTGTTTTTT.

In this sample, this clone turned up once. This chain links TRBV5-1 with TRBJ2-1, with 9 bases fitting TRBD2. The V and J ends lost 0 bases and 2 bases, in that order; junction bases with no gene match: 3. This CDR3 is built from 16 residues. Germline V gene data show CDR1 as SGHRS and CDR2 as YFSETQ. The CDR3 loop reads CASSLVLAGPYNEQFF. The DNA for the CDR3 is TGCGCCAGCAGCTTGGTCCTAGCGGGGCCCTACAATGAGCAGTTCTTC. The full variable domain, its missing parts supplied by reference TRBV5-1 and TRBJ2-1, is KAGVTQTPRYLIKTRGQQVTLSCSPISGHRSVSWYQQTPGQGLQFLFEYFSETQRNKGNFPGRFSGRQFSNSRSEMNVSTLELGDSALYLCASSLVLAGPYNEQFFGPGTRLTVL.

This clone has just a few counts. In DNA, the CDR3 is TGTGCCAGCAGTGATGGGGGCTGGCCTTTCTTT. Translating it yields CASSDGGWPFF. The chain employs TRBV2 and TRBJ1-1; D might be TRBD1 (6 bases). CDR3 size: 11 residues. V gave up 3 bases and J gave up 12 bases, with 11 bases separating them. Per germline, CDR1 SNHLY and CDR2 FYNNEI.

This clone was seen only once. The J gene is TRBJ2-3, the V gene TRBV5-1; 10 positions agree with TRBD2. The CDR3 has 15 residues. Germline V gene data show CDR1 as SGHRS and CDR2 as YFSETQ. The trim removed 5 bases at V and 5 bases at J, leaving 8 bases unmatched. CDR3 nucleotides: TGCGCCAGCAGTGGGCTAGCGGGAGCGGAAGATACGCAGTATTTT. Amino acids: CASSGLAGAEDTQYF.